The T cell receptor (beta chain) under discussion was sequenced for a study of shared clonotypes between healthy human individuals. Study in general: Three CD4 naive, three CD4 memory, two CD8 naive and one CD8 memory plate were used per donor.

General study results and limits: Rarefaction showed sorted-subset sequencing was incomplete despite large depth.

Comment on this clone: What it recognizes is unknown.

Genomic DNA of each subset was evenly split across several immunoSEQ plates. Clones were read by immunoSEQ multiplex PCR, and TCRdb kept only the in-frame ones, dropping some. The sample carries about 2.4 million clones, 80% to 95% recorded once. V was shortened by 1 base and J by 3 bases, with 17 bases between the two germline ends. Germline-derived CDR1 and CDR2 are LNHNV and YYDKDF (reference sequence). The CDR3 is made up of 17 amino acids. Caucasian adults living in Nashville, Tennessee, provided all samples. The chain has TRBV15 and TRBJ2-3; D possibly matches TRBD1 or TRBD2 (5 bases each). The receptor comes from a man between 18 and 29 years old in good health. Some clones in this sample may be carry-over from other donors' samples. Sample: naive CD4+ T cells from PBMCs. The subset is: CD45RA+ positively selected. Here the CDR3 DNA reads TGTGCCACCAGCAGAGGATTCGTAGTGGGGGTAACAGATACGCAGTATTTT. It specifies CATSRGFVVGVTDTQYF. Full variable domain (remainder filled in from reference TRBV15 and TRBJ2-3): DAMVIQNPRYQVTQFGKPVTLSCSQTLNHNVMYWYQQKSSQAPKLLFHYYDKDFNNEADTPDNFQSRRPNTSFCFLDIRSPGLGDTAMYLCATSRGFVVGVTDTQYFGPGTRLTVL.